Listed below are T cell receptor beta chains from one sample, sequenced in a study of Graves' ophthalmopathy and Graves' hyperthyroidism. TCRdb ran MiXCR on the multiplex PCR reads and lists one entry per CDR3 protein. The sample lists about 220,000 distinct CDR3 sequences, roughly 21% seen once, with more than 35% in the top ten. The sequencing sample was made of peripheral blood. The receptors derive from a woman between 45 and 65 years old with Graves' ophthalmopathy. Each CDR3 is given with its conserved first and last residue. The order of the fields is J gene, V gene, D gene, clone size, CDR3 protein, CDR3 DNA. D genes are given only for firm matches. Clone size is stated in some rows and not others, as once, few, many or a class when expanded.

j_gene: TRBJ2-1; v_gene: TRBV20-1; d_gene: TRBD2; abundance: many; CDR3aa: CSASKNGGRGNEQFF; CDR3nt: TGCAGTGCTAGCAAGAACGGGGGGAGGGGTAATGAGCAGTTCTTC
j_gene: TRBJ2-7; v_gene: TRBV20-1; d_gene: -; abundance: -; CDR3aa: CSGGSYEQYF; CDR3nt: TGCAGTGGGGGCTCCTACGAGCAGTACTTC
j_gene: TRBJ2-7; v_gene: TRBV7-3; d_gene: TRBD1; abundance: many; CDR3aa: CASSPGLDRDDEQYF; CDR3nt: TGTGCCAGCAGCCCAGGATTGGACAGGGATGACGAGCAGTACTTC
j_gene: TRBJ1-2; v_gene: TRBV12-3/TRBV12-4; d_gene: TRBD1; abundance: -; CDR3aa: CASSLERQGDYGYTF; CDR3nt: TGTGCCAGCAGTTTAGAACGACAGGGTGACTATGGCTACACCTTC
j_gene: TRBJ1-5; v_gene: TRBV6-1; d_gene: TRBD1; abundance: -; CDR3aa: CASSGSTGYSNQPQHF; CDR3nt: TGTGCCAGCAGTGGATCGACAGGGTATAGCAATCAGCCCCAGCATTTT
j_gene: TRBJ1-1; v_gene: TRBV10-2; d_gene: TRBD1; abundance: many; CDR3aa: CASITRQGTEAFF; CDR3nt: TGCGCCAGCATAACCCGACAGGGGACTGAAGCTTTCTTT
j_gene: TRBJ1-2; v_gene: TRBV30; d_gene: TRBD1; abundance: many; CDR3aa: CAWSVRDRDGYTF; CDR3nt: TGTGCCTGGAGTGTAAGGGACAGGGATGGCTACACCTTC
j_gene: TRBJ1-1; v_gene: TRBV6-1; d_gene: -; abundance: many; CDR3aa: CASSKGNKNTEAFF; CDR3nt: TGTGCCAGCAGTAAGGGAAACAAGAACACTGAAGCTTTCTTT
j_gene: TRBJ1-2; v_gene: TRBV7-6; d_gene: TRBD1; abundance: -; CDR3aa: CVSSSGQGYGYTF; CDR3nt: TGTGTCAGCAGCTCGGGACAGGGATATGGCTACACCTTC
j_gene: TRBJ2-4; v_gene: TRBV24-1; d_gene: TRBD1; abundance: many; CDR3aa: CATSDSGQGTKNIQYF; CDR3nt: TGTGCCACCAGTGATTCAGGACAGGGGACCAAAAACATTCAGTACTTC
j_gene: TRBJ1-1; v_gene: TRBV12-3/TRBV12-4; d_gene: -; abundance: -; CDR3aa: CASSSGHQATEAFF; CDR3nt: TGTGCCAGCAGTTCCGGACACCAGGCCACTGAAGCTTTCTTT
j_gene: TRBJ2-5; v_gene: TRBV19; d_gene: -; abundance: many; CDR3aa: CASNKGAGQETQYF; CDR3nt: TGTGCCAGTAACAAGGGAGCAGGACAAGAGACCCAGTACTTC
j_gene: TRBJ2-7; v_gene: TRBV5-1; d_gene: TRBD2; abundance: many; CDR3aa: CASSVRLAGAEQYF; CDR3nt: TGCGCCAGCTCAGTAAGACTAGCGGGAGCGGAGCAGTACTTC
j_gene: TRBJ1-5; v_gene: TRBV11-3; d_gene: -; abundance: many; CDR3aa: CASSLHLSGGNQPQHF; CDR3nt: TGTGCCAGCAGCTTACACTTATCAGGGGGCAATCAGCCCCAGCATTTT
j_gene: TRBJ1-3; v_gene: TRBV12-3/TRBV12-4; d_gene: -; abundance: -; CDR3aa: CASSPGDTGNTIYF; CDR3nt: TGTGCCAGCAGTCCGGGGGATACCGGAAACACCATATATTTT
j_gene: TRBJ2-2; v_gene: TRBV19; d_gene: TRBD2; abundance: many; CDR3aa: CASSIGAGGSGELFF; CDR3nt: TGTGCCAGTAGTATAGGGGCGGGAGGTTCCGGGGAGCTGTTTTTT
j_gene: TRBJ2-7; v_gene: TRBV13; d_gene: -; abundance: many; CDR3aa: CASSSRNTYEQYF; CDR3nt: TGTGCCAGCAGCTCTCGGAACACCTACGAGCAGTACTTC
j_gene: TRBJ1-1; v_gene: TRBV20-1; d_gene: -; abundance: few; CDR3aa: CSARDSGVNTEAFF; CDR3nt: TGCAGTGCTAGAGATAGCGGGGTGAACACTGAAGCTTTCTTT
j_gene: TRBJ2-7; v_gene: TRBV7-2; d_gene: TRBD1; abundance: many; CDR3aa: CASSLAFPGQGIGEQYF; CDR3nt: TGTGCCAGCAGCTTAGCCTTTCCGGGACAGGGCATCGGCGAGCAGTACTTC
j_gene: TRBJ1-5; v_gene: TRBV24-1; d_gene: -; abundance: many; CDR3aa: CATSDLTRYSNQPQHF; CDR3nt: TGTGCCACCAGTGATTTGACGAGATATAGCAATCAGCCCCAGCATTTT
j_gene: TRBJ1-5; v_gene: TRBV6-2/TRBV6-3; d_gene: -; abundance: -; CDR3aa: CASNIPDRYSNQPQHF; CDR3nt: TGTGCCAGCAATATACCTGACAGGTATAGCAATCAGCCCCAGCATTTT
j_gene: TRBJ1-5; v_gene: TRBV6-5; d_gene: -; abundance: many; CDR3aa: CASSLQGNNQPQHF; CDR3nt: TGTGCCAGCAGTTTGCAGGGAAACAATCAGCCCCAGCATTTT
j_gene: TRBJ2-5; v_gene: TRBV2; d_gene: -; abundance: many; CDR3aa: CASKVSAGLGVQETQYF; CDR3nt: TGTGCCAGCAAAGTCTCGGCGGGCCTCGGGGTCCAAGAGACCCAGTACTTC
j_gene: TRBJ1-5; v_gene: TRBV3-1; d_gene: -; abundance: few; CDR3aa: CASSLGPRNQPQHF; CDR3nt: TGTGCCAGCAGCCTTGGACCTCGCAATCAGCCCCAGCATTTT
j_gene: TRBJ1-2; v_gene: TRBV28; d_gene: -; abundance: many; CDR3aa: CASSLSVAALYGYTF; CDR3nt: TGTGCCAGCAGTTTGTCGGTGGCGGCCCTCTATGGCTACACCTTC
j_gene: TRBJ1-1; v_gene: TRBV2; d_gene: -; abundance: many; CDR3aa: CASSGGQRNSEAFF; CDR3nt: TGTGCCAGCAGTGGTGGACAGAGAAATAGTGAAGCTTTCTTT
j_gene: TRBJ2-3; v_gene: TRBV3-1; d_gene: -; abundance: -; CDR3aa: CASEGGGTDTQYF; CDR3nt: TGTGCCAGTGAAGGGGGAGGCACAGATACGCAGTATTTT
j_gene: TRBJ2-7; v_gene: TRBV6-1; d_gene: -; abundance: many; CDR3aa: CATRGHNYEQYF; CDR3nt: TGTGCCACCCGGGGACACAATTACGAGCAGTACTTC
j_gene: TRBJ2-7; v_gene: TRBV5-1; d_gene: -; abundance: many; CDR3aa: CASSTGTPTYEQYF; CDR3nt: TGCGCCAGCAGCACCGGGACGCCAACCTACGAGCAGTACTTC
j_gene: TRBJ2-5; v_gene: TRBV28; d_gene: TRBD2; abundance: many; CDR3aa: CASSLAGGETQYF; CDR3nt: TGTGCCAGCAGTTTAGCGGGGGGGGAGACCCAGTACTTC
j_gene: TRBJ2-5; v_gene: TRBV12-3/TRBV12-4; d_gene: TRBD2; abundance: many; CDR3aa: CASTPRALAGGQETQYF; CDR3nt: TGTGCCAGCACCCCCAGGGCGCTAGCGGGTGGCCAAGAGACCCAGTACTTC
j_gene: TRBJ2-2; v_gene: TRBV20-1; d_gene: TRBD2; abundance: many; CDR3aa: CSARHGRQNTGELFF; CDR3nt: TGCAGTGCTAGGCACGGGAGGCAGAACACCGGGGAGCTGTTTTTT
j_gene: TRBJ2-7; v_gene: TRBV5-1; d_gene: -; abundance: many; CDR3aa: CASSLEVDYEQYF; CDR3nt: TGCGCCAGCAGCTTGGAAGTCGACTACGAGCAGTACTTC
j_gene: TRBJ2-7; v_gene: TRBV6-5; d_gene: -; abundance: many; CDR3aa: CASTQLEGVLYEQYF; CDR3nt: TGTGCCAGCACTCAATTGGAGGGGGTACTCTACGAGCAGTACTTC
j_gene: TRBJ1-1; v_gene: TRBV2; d_gene: -; abundance: many; CDR3aa: CAQGNRRAFF; CDR3nt: TGTGCCCAGGGGAATCGACGGGCTTTCTTT
j_gene: TRBJ2-7; v_gene: TRBV6-5; d_gene: -; abundance: -; CDR3aa: CASSYNAGFGEQYF; CDR3nt: TGTGCCAGCAGTTACAATGCGGGGTTTGGGGAGCAGTACTTC
j_gene: TRBJ1-1; v_gene: TRBV7-2; d_gene: -; abundance: many; CDR3aa: CASDSGGLTEAFF; CDR3nt: TGTGCCAGCGACTCCGGGGGTTTGACTGAAGCTTTCTTT
j_gene: TRBJ1-1; v_gene: TRBV29-1; d_gene: TRBD1; abundance: few; CDR3aa: CSVDSRTGGFTEAFF; CDR3nt: TGCAGCGTGGATTCAAGGACAGGGGGCTTCACTGAAGCTTTCTTT
j_gene: TRBJ1-5; v_gene: TRBV19; d_gene: -; abundance: few; CDR3aa: CATQKRYSFNQPQHF; CDR3nt: TGTGCCACCCAAAAAAGGTACAGTTTCAATCAGCCCCAGCATTTT
j_gene: TRBJ1-1; v_gene: TRBV6-2/TRBV6-3; d_gene: TRBD1; abundance: -; CDR3aa: CASCGTVNTEAFF; CDR3nt: TGTGCCAGCTGTGGGACAGTGAACACTGAAGCTTTCTTT
j_gene: TRBJ2-2; v_gene: TRBV3-1; d_gene: TRBD1; abundance: -; CDR3aa: CASRYRDRGTGELFF; CDR3nt: TGTGCCAGCAGATACCGGGACAGGGGAACCGGGGAGCTGTTTTTT
j_gene: TRBJ2-7; v_gene: TRBV6-1; d_gene: TRBD2; abundance: -; CDR3aa: CASTSAGGPYEQYF; CDR3nt: TGTGCCAGCACCTCAGCGGGAGGGCCTTACGAGCAGTACTTC
j_gene: TRBJ1-5; v_gene: TRBV6-1; d_gene: -; abundance: -; CDR3aa: CASLDFSNQPQHF; CDR3nt: TGTGCCAGCTTGGATTTTAGCAATCAGCCCCAGCATTTT
j_gene: TRBJ2-7; v_gene: TRBV6-1; d_gene: TRBD2; abundance: -; CDR3aa: CASIISSGTSGNEQYF; CDR3nt: TGTGCCAGCATAATCAGTTCCGGGACTAGCGGGAATGAGCAGTACTTC
j_gene: TRBJ1-5; v_gene: TRBV7-9; d_gene: -; abundance: many; CDR3aa: CASSQDFRPQHF; CDR3nt: TGTGCCAGCAGCCAAGATTTTCGACCCCAGCATTTT
j_gene: TRBJ2-5; v_gene: TRBV5-1; d_gene: -; abundance: many; CDR3aa: CASSLGVRRRETQYF; CDR3nt: TGCGCCAGCAGCTTGGGAGTGAGGCGGCGTGAGACCCAGTACTTC
j_gene: TRBJ2-5; v_gene: TRBV27; d_gene: -; abundance: many; CDR3aa: CASSFLMSYQETQYF; CDR3nt: TGTGCCAGCAGTTTTTTAATGTCGTACCAAGAGACCCAGTACTTC
j_gene: TRBJ1-5; v_gene: TRBV19; d_gene: TRBD1; abundance: few; CDR3aa: CASSIKGTGGLSNQPQHF; CDR3nt: TGTGCCAGTAGTATTAAAGGCACAGGGGGTTTGAGCAATCAGCCCCAGCATTTT
j_gene: TRBJ2-7; v_gene: TRBV6-1; d_gene: -; abundance: many; CDR3aa: CASSEGEVGIYEQYF; CDR3nt: TGTGCCAGCAGTGAAGGTGAGGTGGGGATCTACGAGCAGTACTTC
j_gene: TRBJ2-7; v_gene: TRBV5-1; d_gene: -; abundance: -; CDR3aa: CASSAGTTTYEQYF; CDR3nt: TGCGCCAGCAGCGCCGGGACAACCACCTACGAGCAGTACTTC
j_gene: TRBJ1-5; v_gene: TRBV20-1; d_gene: -; abundance: many; CDR3aa: CSATGISQPQHF; CDR3nt: TGCAGTGCCACAGGTATCAGTCAGCCCCAGCATTTT
j_gene: TRBJ1-6; v_gene: TRBV20-1; d_gene: TRBD1; abundance: many; CDR3aa: CSASRGQGNSPLHF; CDR3nt: TGCAGTGCTAGTCGGGGACAGGGGAATTCACCCCTCCACTTT
j_gene: TRBJ1-1; v_gene: TRBV12-3/TRBV12-4; d_gene: -; abundance: many; CDR3aa: CASSFRRRNTEAFF; CDR3nt: TGTGCCAGCAGTTTTCGTAGGAGGAACACTGAAGCTTTCTTT
j_gene: TRBJ2-6; v_gene: TRBV2; d_gene: TRBD1; abundance: -; CDR3aa: CASSPPSRGGASGANVLTF; CDR3nt: TGTGCCAGCAGTCCTCCTAGTAGAGGGGGCGCTTCTGGGGCCAACGTCCTGACTTTC
j_gene: TRBJ1-2; v_gene: TRBV6-5; d_gene: TRBD1; abundance: -; CDR3aa: CASSYSRGTAYGYTF; CDR3nt: TGTGCCAGCAGTTACTCGAGAGGGACAGCATATGGCTACACCTTC
j_gene: TRBJ2-7; v_gene: TRBV9; d_gene: -; abundance: -; CDR3aa: CASSVAYGTYEQCF; CDR3nt: -
j_gene: TRBJ1-4; v_gene: TRBV27; d_gene: -; abundance: few; CDR3aa: CASSLWGASEKLFF; CDR3nt: TGTGCCAGCAGTTTATGGGGGGCTTCTGAAAAACTGTTTTTT